The T cell receptor beta chain described here comes from a study of blood T cell repertoires in COVID-19. Across the study: The United States, Italy and Spain were the sources of the acute and convalescent COVID-19 samples. Nucleic acid was either cDNA or gDNA, and it came from T cells, B-cell-depleted T cells, or PBMCs.

Study processing details: Estimation of nucleated cell counts was performed using reference gene primer amplification. Clones were read by immunoSEQ multiplex PCR, and TCRdb kept only the in-frame ones, dropping some. The V and J calls and clone size were taken over from that table, and D and trimming were inferred from the DNA. The sample lists 130,000 or so clones, around 87% occurring once. Germline CDR1 reads LNHDA; CDR2 reads SQIVND (reference sequence). The CDR3 consists of 14 residues. The V gene lost 3 bases and the J gene lost 2 bases, with 10 bases spanning the gap. This TCR was sampled from a man between 65 and 85 years old with active COVID-19. Sequencing was done on a sample of peripheral blood. This chain links TRBV19 with TRBJ2-5; D possibly corresponds to TRBD2 (5 bases). The DNA for the CDR3 is TGTGCCAGTAGTATGAGGGCCCTACAAGAGACCCAGTACTTC. Protein sequence: CASSMRALQETQYF.